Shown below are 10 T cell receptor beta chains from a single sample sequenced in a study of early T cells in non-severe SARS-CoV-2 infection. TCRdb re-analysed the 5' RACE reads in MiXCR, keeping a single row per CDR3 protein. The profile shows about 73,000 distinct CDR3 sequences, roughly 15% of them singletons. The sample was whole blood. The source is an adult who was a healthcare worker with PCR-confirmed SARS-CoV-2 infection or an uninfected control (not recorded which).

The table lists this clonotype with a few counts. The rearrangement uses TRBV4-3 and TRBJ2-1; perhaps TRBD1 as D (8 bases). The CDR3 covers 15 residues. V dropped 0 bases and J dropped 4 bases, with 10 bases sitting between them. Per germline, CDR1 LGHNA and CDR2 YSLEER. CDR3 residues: CASSQEQGGYNEQFF. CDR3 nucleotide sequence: TGCGCCAGCAGCCAAGAACAGGGGGGGTACAATGAGCAGTTCTTC.

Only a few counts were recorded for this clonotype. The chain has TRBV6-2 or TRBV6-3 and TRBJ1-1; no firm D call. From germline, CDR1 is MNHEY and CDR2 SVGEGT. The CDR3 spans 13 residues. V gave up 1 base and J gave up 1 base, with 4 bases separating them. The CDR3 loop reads CASSYYANTEAFF. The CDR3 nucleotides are TGTGCCAGCAGTTACTACGCGAACACTGAAGCTTTCTTT.

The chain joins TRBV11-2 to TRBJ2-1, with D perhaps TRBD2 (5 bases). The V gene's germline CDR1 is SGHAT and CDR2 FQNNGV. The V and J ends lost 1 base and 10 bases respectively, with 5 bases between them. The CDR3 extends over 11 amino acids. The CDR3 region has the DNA TGTGCCAGCAGCTTAGGAGGGGAGCAGTTCTTC. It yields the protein CASSLGGEQFF. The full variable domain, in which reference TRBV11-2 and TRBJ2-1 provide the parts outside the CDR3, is EAGVAQSPRYKIIEKRQSVAFWCNPISGHATLYWYQQILGQGPKLLIQFQNNGVVDDSQLPKDRFSAERLKGVDSTLKIQPAKLEDSAVYLCASSLGGEQFFGPGTRLTVL.

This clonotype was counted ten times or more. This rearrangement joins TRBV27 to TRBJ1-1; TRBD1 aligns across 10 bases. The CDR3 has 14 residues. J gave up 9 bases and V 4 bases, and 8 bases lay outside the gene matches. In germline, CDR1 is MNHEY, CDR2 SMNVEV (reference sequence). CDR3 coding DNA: TGTGCCAGCAGTTCACGGACAGGGGGAGGGCAAGCTTTCTTT. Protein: CASSSRTGGGQAFF.

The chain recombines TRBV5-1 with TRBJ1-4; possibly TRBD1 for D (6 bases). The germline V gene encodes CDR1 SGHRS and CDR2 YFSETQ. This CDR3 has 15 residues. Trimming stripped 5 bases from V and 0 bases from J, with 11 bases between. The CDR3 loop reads CASSPGQTTNEKLFF. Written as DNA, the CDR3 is TGCGCCAGCAGTCCCGGACAGACAACTAATGAAAAACTGTTTTTT.

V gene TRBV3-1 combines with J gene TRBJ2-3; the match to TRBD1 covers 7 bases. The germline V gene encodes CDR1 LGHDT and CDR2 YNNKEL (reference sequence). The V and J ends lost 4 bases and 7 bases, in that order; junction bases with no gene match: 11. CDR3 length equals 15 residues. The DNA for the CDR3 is TGTGCCAGCAGCCTGAGACAGGGTCGTAAGAATACGCAGTATTTT. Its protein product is CASSLRQGRKNTQYF.

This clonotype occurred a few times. CDR3 residues: CSVDQVAAEAFF. Here the CDR3 DNA reads TGCAGCGTTGATCAGGTCGCGGCTGAAGCTTTCTTT. This chain links TRBV29-1 with TRBJ1-1; no clear D. This CDR3 spans 12 amino acids. V shed 3 bases and J shed 6 bases, with 11 bases lying between them. In germline, CDR1 is SQVTM, CDR2 ANQGSEA.

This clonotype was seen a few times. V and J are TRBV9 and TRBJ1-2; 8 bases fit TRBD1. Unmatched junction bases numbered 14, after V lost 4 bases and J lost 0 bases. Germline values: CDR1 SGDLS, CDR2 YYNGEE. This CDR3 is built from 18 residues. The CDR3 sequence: CASSLTWTGTSSNYGYTF. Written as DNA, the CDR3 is TGTGCCAGCAGCCTAACATGGACAGGGACCTCTTCTAACTATGGCTACACCTTC.

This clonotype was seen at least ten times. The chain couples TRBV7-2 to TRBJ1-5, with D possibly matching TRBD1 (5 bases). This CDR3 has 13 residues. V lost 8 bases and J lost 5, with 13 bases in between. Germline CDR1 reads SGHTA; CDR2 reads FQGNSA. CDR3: CASSRGDDQPQHF. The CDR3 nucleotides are TGTGCCAGCTCCAGAGGGGACGATCAGCCCCAGCATTTT.

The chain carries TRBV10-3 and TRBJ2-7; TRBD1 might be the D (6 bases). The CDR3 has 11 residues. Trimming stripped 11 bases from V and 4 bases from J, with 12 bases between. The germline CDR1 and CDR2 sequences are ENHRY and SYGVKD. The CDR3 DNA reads TGTGCCTCAGGGGTGGCTTACGAGCAGTACTTC. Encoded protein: CASGVAYEQYF.